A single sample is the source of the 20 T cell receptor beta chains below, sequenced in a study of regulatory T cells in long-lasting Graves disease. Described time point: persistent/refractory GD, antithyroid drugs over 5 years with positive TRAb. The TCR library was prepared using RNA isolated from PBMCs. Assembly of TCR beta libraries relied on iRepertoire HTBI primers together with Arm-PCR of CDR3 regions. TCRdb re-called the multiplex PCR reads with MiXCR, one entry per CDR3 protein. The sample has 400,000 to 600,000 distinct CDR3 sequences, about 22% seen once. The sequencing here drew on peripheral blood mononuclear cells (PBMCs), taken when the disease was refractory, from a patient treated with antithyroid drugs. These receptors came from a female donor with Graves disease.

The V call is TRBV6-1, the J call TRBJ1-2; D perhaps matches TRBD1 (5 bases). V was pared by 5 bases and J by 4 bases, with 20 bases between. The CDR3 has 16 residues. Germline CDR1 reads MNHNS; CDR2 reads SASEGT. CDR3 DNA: TGTGCCAGCAGTTACACGCTACTGACAGTACCCTATGGCTACACCTTC. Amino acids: CASSYTLLTVPYGYTF.

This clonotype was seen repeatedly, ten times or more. CDR3 sequence: CASSTPGDRVHYGYTF. The DNA for the CDR3 is TGTGCCAGCAGTACCCCAGGGGACAGGGTTCACTATGGCTACACCTTC. The chain combines TRBV28 with TRBJ1-2; TRBD1 matches at 9 bases. The germline V gene has CDR1 MDHEN and CDR2 SYDVKM. Trimming at V came to 5 bases and at J to 3 bases, leaving 10 bases not matched to a gene. The CDR3 spans 16 residues.

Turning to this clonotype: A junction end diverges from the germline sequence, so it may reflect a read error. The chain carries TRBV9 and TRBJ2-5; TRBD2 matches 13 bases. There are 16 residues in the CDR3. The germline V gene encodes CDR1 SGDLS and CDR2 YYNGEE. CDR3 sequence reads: CAGSVSGLAGEETQYF. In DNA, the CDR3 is TGTGCCGGCAGCGTTTCCGGACTAGCGGGAGAGGAGACCCAGTACTTC.

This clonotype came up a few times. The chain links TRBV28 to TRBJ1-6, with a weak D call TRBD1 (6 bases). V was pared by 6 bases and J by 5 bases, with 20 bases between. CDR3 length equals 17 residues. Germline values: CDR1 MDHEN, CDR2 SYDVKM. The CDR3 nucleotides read TGTGCCAGCAGACAGACCTCCGGGGGCAGAAATAATTCACCCCTCCACTTT. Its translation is CASRQTSGGRNNSPLHF.

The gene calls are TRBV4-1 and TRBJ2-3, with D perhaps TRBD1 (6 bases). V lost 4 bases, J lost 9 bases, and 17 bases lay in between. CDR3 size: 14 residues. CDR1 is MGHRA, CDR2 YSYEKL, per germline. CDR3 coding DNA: TGCGCCAGCAGCCGATCGACAGGTTTGAACACGCAGTATTTT. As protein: CASSRSTGLNTQYF.

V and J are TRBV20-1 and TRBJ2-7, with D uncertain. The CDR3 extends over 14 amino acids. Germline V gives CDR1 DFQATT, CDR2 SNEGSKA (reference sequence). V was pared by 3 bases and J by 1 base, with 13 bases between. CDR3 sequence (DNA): TGCAGTGCTAGTGAGCGCTCCGGATCCTACGAGCAGTACTTC. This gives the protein CSASERSGSYEQYF.

CDR3 sequence reads: CSASRQNTEAFF. The DNA for the CDR3 is TGCAGTGCTAGTCGCCAGAACACTGAAGCTTTCTTT. The chain carries TRBV20-1 and TRBJ1-1; no definite D call. Germline V gene lookup returns CDR1 DFQATT and CDR2 SNEGSKA (reference sequence). CDR3 size: 12 residues. Deletions cut 3 bases from V and 1 base from J, with 6 bases between.

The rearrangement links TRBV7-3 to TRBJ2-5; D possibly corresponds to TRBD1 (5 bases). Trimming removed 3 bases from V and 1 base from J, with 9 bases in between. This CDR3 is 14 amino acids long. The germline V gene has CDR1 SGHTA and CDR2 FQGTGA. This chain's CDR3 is CASSFGASQETQYF. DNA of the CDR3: TGTGCCAGCAGCTTTGGGGCTAGCCAAGAGACCCAGTACTTC.

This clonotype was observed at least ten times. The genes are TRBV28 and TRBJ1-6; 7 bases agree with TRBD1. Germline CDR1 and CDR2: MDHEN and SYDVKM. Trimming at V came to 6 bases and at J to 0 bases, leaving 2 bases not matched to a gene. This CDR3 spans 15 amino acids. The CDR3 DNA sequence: TGTGCCAGCAGGGACAGGAGCTCCTATAATTCACCCCTCCACTTT. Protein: CASRDRSSYNSPLHF.

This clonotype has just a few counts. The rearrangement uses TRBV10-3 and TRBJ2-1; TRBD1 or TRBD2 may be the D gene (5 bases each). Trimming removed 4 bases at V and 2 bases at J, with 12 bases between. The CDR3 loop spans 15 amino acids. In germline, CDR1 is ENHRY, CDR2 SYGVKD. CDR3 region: CAISVGTPAYNEQFF. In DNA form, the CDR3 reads TGTGCCATCAGTGTGGGGACCCCGGCCTACAATGAGCAGTTCTTC.

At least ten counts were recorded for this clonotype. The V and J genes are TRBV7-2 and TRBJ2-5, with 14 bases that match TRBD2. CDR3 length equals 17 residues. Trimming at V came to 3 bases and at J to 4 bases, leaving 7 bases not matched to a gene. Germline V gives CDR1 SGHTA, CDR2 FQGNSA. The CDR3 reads CASSLGLAGEGTETQYF. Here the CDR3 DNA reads TGTGCCAGCAGCTTGGGACTAGCGGGAGAGGGGACAGAGACCCAGTACTTC.

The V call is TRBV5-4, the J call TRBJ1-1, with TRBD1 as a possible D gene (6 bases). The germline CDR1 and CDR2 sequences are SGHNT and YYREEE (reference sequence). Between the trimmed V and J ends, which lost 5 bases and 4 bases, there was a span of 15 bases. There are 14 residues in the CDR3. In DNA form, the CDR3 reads TGTGCCAGCAGTTCAGGGGAGGGGTTCACTGAAGCTTTCTTT. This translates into CASSSGEGFTEAFF.

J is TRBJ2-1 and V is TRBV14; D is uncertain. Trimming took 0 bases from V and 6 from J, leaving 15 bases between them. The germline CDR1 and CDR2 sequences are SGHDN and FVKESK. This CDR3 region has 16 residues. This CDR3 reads CASSQEFPSEANEQFF. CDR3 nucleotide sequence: TGTGCCAGCAGCCAAGAATTCCCTTCTGAGGCCAATGAGCAGTTCTTC. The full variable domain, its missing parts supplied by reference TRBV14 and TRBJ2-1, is EAGVTQFPSHSVIEKGQTVTLRCDPISGHDNLYWYRRVMGKEIKFLLHFVKESKQDESGMPNNRFLAERTGGTYSTLKVQPAELEDSGVYFCASSQEFPSEANEQFFGPGTRLTVL.

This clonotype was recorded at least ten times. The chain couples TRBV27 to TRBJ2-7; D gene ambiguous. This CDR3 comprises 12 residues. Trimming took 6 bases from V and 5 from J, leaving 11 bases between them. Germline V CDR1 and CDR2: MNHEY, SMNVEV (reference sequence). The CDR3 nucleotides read TGTGCCAGCAGGTCTAACCGCAACGAGCAGTACTTC. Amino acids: CASRSNRNEQYF.

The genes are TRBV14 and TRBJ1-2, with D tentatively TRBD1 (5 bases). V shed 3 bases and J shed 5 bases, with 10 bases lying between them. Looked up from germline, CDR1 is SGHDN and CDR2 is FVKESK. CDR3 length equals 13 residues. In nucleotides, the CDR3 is TGTGCCAGCAGCCAGAATGGGGGGTATGGCTACACCTTC. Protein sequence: CASSQNGGYGYTF.

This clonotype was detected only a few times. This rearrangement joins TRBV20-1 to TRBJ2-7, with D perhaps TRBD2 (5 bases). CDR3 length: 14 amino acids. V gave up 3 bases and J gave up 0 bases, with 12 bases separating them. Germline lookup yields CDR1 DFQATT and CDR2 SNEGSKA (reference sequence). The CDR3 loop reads CSASPSGSSYEQYF. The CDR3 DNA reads TGCAGTGCTAGTCCTTCGGGGAGCTCCTACGAGCAGTACTTC.

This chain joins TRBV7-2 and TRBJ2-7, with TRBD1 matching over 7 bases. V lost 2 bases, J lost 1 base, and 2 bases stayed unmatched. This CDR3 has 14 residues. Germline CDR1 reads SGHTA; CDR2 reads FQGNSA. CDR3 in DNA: TGTGCCAGCAGCTTATTGGACAGGTCCTACGAGCAGTACTTC. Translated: CASSLLDRSYEQYF.

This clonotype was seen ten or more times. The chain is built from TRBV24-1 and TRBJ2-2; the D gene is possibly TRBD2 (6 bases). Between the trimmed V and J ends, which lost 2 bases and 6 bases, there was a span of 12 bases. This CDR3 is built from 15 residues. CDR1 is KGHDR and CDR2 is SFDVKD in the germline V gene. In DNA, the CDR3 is TGTGCCACCAGTGATTCCGGGAGTAGCTCCGGGGAGCTGTTTTTT. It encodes CATSDSGSSSGELFF.

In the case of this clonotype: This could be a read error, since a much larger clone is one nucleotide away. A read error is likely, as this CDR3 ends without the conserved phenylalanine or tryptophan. The CDR3 DNA is TGTGCCAGCAGTGCCCTCTTGGCAGCCCCTACCCACGACGGACCCCTCCACTCT. Translation: CASSALLAAPTHDGPLHS. This sequence joins TRBV27 and TRBJ1-6; D uncertain. The CDR3 is made up of 18 amino acids. The germline CDR1 and CDR2 sequences are MNHEY and SMNVEV (reference sequence). Deletions cut 5 bases from V and 12 bases from J, with 29 bases between.

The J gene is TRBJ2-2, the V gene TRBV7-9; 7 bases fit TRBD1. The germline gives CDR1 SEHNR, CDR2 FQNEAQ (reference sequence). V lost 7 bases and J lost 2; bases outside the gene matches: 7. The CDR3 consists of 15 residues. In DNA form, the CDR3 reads TGTGCCAGCAACCTTCGGGACAGTAACACCGGGGAGCTGTTTTTT. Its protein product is CASNLRDSNTGELFF. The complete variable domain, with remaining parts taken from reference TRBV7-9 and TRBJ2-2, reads DTGVSQNPRHKITKRGQNVTFRCDPISEHNRLYWYRQTLGQGPEFLTYFQNEAQLEKSRLLSDRFSAERPKGSFSTLEIQRTEQGDSAMYLCASNLRDSNTGELFFGEGSRLTVL.